This T cell receptor beta chain was identified during a study of blood T cell repertoires in COVID-19 (dated by TCRdb to 2020 to 2021). Concerning the study at large: Samples covering the acute and convalescent phases of COVID-19 were provided by collaborators in the United States, Italy and Spain. The prospective study material was composed of cDNA or gDNA derived from T cells, B-cell-depleted T cells, or PBMCs. Deeply sampled blood TCRbeta repertoires from subjects exposed to, actively infected with, or recovered from COVID-19 were included in the dataset. The repertoires were released in a freely available public database meant as a resource for research on the immune response to SARS-CoV-2. Samples came from the ongoing ImmuneRACE study (first 160 participants) plus 1,254 subjects from 6 global collaborators. The sample metadata nearly always contained a de-identified subject ID, COVID-19 status, age in years and sex. HLA class I and class II types, where available, came from metadata supplied by the sample provider rather than from assay-based typing. What the work shows at the level of the full study, not this receptor alone: The quantity of clinical and demographic metadata differed by source and by participant and was supplied without curation.

Whole blood was collected in K2EDTA tubes by collaborating institutions according to the institutions' own protocols. Collaborator samples were shipped for TCRbeta analysis as frozen whole blood, isolated PBMCs, or DNA extracted from either sample type. For this clone: What this receptor recognizes is not known. No qualities accompany the bases; no much larger clone lies one base away.

V and J are trimmed by 6 bases and 5 bases, and the gene matches miss 12 bases of the junction. The CDR1 and CDR2 encoded by the germline V gene are SGHTA and FQGNSA. From the cysteine up to the phenylalanine, the CDR3 has a length of 16 residues. Of all the DNA, just the CDR3 is kept, 48 bases in frame from base 1. The immunoSEQ Assay, a bias-controlled multiplex PCR, was used to amplify TCRbeta CDR3 regions from genomic DNA. Per the original workflow: The number of nucleated cells in each sample was estimated from the amplification of reference gene primers within the assay. To quantify the absolute abundance of each unique TCRbeta CDR3 rearrangement, sequence reads were collapsed and filtered. For each sample, productive Simpson clonality was calculated by taking the square root of Simpson's diversity index across productive rearrangements. TCRdb's version of the immuneACCESS table is confined to in-frame rearrangements and falls short of the full clone set. An unresolved V gene accounts for under half of the shortfall where checked; the remainder is of unknown origin. Clone size and V and J calls were adopted from that table, with D and trimming inferred from the DNA. This sample gives around 200,000 clones in total; 75% to 90% of them show up just once. More than 3% of the sample belongs to the ten largest clones.

The source is a man aged 55-75 years with acute or convalescent COVID-19. Sequenced: peripheral blood. The chain joins TRBV7-2 to TRBJ2-3; 9 central nucleotides agree with TRBD2. The CDR3 has the sequence CASSPLAGVVQDTQYF. The nucleotide sequence reads TGTGCCAGCAGTCCTTTAGCGGGAGTGGTCCAAGATACGCAGTATTTT.